This entry concerns a single T cell receptor (beta chain). Its antigen specificity is not known. Qualities for individual bases were not recorded, and no much larger clone is one base off. Genomic DNA was extracted from sorted cells for sequencing of the TCRbeta CDR3 region. TCRbeta CDR3 regions were sequenced using the immunoSEQ Assay. What TCRdb holds here is the immuneACCESS table cut down to in-frame rearrangements. Part of the clones is not present; checked against another copy, under half of the missing clones reflect an unresolved V gene, and the others are unexplained. This sample lists fewer than 85,000 clones; roughly 80% were detected once. The ten largest clonotypes hold roughly 0.53% of the sample. This sample stems from a study of OX40 agonist ivuxolimab in advanced cancers. Describing the broader study: Ivuxolimab was a fully human IgG2 agonistic monoclonal antibody targeting the costimulatory receptor OX40 (CD134). Intravenous ivuxolimab was administered to patients every 2 weeks at six dose levels: 0.01, 0.1, 0.3, 1.5, 3 and 10 mg/kg. Among the approximately 54 dose-escalation patients, around 20 had hepatocellular carcinoma, roughly 15 melanoma, 9 renal cell carcinoma and 9 head and neck cancer. In the dose-escalation cohort, more than 80% of patients were male, and the mean age was around 60 years with a range of about 23 to 79. Prior anti-PD-1, anti-PD-L1 or anti-CTLA-4 therapy was permitted, and checkpoint inhibitors had been received by less than 45% of dose-escalation patients. Three dose-escalation patients achieved partial responses, one with hepatocellular carcinoma and two with cutaneous melanoma. The point of sequencing TCRbeta in the periphery was to test whether ivuxolimab changed TCR sequence diversity and drove clonal T-cell expansion. The paper covers the monotherapy dose-escalation part of the phase I ivuxolimab trial, which included N ≈ 57 patients.

The investigation overall reported the following: The antigen specificity of the clonally expanded peripheral T cells was not determined. In partial responders in the 0.1-3.0 mg/kg groups, normalized peripheral clonal expansion was found to be among the lowest, especially among CD8+ T cells. After ivuxolimab, more expanded clones were found on average in CD8+ T cells than in CD4+ T cells. Low levels of normalized T-cell clonal expansion were also seen in some nonresponding patients. At doses of 0.1 to 3.0 mg/kg, clonal expansion of both CD4+ and CD8+ T cells in blood was seen between baseline and week 6.

According to the germline V gene, CDR1 reads SGHTA and CDR2 reads FQGNSA. Its CDR3 holds 15 amino acids, cysteine through phenylalanine. Only the CDR3 portion is preserved as DNA: 45 bases, with reading frame beginning at the first base. V lost 5 bases and J lost 8 bases; the stretch between them is 21 bases long. Patients with autoimmune disease history or receiving systemic immunosuppression were excluded from the trial. Peripheral blood for TCR sequencing was collected from all dose cohorts at baseline, on cycle 4 day 1, and on cycle 7 day 1. Samples were obtained from an open-label, multicenter, first-in-human phase I dose-escalation trial of ivuxolimab. Adults with locally advanced or metastatic melanoma, renal cell, hepatocellular, or head and neck squamous cell carcinoma were enrolled in the trial. CD4+ and CD8+ T cells were sorted separately from peripheral blood before TCR sequencing.

This specimen was CD4+ or CD8+ T cells sorted from blood, taken in a trial of the OX40 agonist ivuxolimab. Here the chain combines TRBV7-2 and TRBJ1-2; TRBD1 is a possible D gene, resting on 5 matching bases. This clonotype originated in an adult with an advanced solid tumor such as melanoma, head and neck, liver or kidney cancer. The CDR3: CASSRTGGSAPGYTF. The nucleotide sequence is TGTGCCAGCAGCCGGACTGGGGGATCCGCCCCCGGCTACACCTTC.